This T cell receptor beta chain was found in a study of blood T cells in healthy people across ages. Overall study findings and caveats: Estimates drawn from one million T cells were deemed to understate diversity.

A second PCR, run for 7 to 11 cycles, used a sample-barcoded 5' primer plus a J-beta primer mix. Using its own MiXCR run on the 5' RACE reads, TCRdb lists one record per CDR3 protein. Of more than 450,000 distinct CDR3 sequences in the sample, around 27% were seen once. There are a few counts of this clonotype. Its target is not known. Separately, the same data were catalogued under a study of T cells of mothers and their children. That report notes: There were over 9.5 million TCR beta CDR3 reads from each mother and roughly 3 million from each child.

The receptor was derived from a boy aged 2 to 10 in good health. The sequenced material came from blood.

The CDR3 reads CASSPYQGPSYEQYF. The CDR3 DNA reads as TGTGCCAGCAGCCCCTACCAAGGACCCTCCTACGAGCAGTACTTC. The chain has TRBV7-8 and TRBJ2-7; D unresolved. V lost 5 bases and J lost 0, with 14 bases in between. CDR1 SGHVS and CDR2 FQNEAQ come from the germline V gene. The CDR3 covers 15 residues.